Each of the 31 T cell receptor beta chains below was sequenced from the same sample in a study of CD8+CD57+ T cells in acquired aplastic anemia. Genomic DNA served as template for TCR beta VDJ and CDR3 profiling. TCRdb re-derived calls from the reads in MiXCR, one entry per CDR3 protein. Of more than 200,000 distinct CDR3 sequences listed, under 55% are singletons. An expansion of CD8+CD57+ cells by flow cytometry had been shown in patients chosen for sequencing. Sequencing was performed on sorted CD4+, CD8+, or CD8+CD57+ T cells (not recorded which) from PBMCs. The receptors derive from a human donor with aplastic anemia.

The sample holds many counts of this clonotype. The V and J genes are TRBV19 and TRBJ1-4; the D is unclear. Trimming removed 3 bases at V and 5 bases at J, with 7 bases between. CDR3 size: 13 residues. Germline V CDR1 and CDR2: LNHDA, SQIVND (reference sequence). CDR3 sequence reads: CASSISRNEKLFF. DNA for the CDR3: TGTGCCAGTAGTATTAGCAGAAATGAAAAACTGTTTTTT.

This clonotype was recorded at least ten times. The chain employs TRBV29-1 and TRBJ1-2; no reliable D call. This CDR3 region has 13 residues. Germline CDR1 reads SQVTM; CDR2 reads ANQGSEA. V lost 6 bases, J lost 3 bases, and 14 bases lay in between. The CDR3 DNA follows: TGCAGCGTCCCAGGACTGGGCTACTATGGCTACACCTTC. This gives the protein CSVPGLGYYGYTF.

In its sample, this clonotype was seen many times. The CDR3 DNA reads as TGTGCCAGCAGTTCTAAGGCAGCCTACGAGCAGTACTTC. Its translation: CASSSKAAYEQYF. V gene TRBV27 combines with J gene TRBJ2-7; no reliable D call. CDR3 size: 13 residues. Germline CDR1 and CDR2: MNHEY and SMNVEV (reference sequence). V was clipped by 4 bases and J by 2 bases, with 9 bases between them.

V usage is TRBV3-1 and J usage is TRBJ2-7; 8 bases fit TRBD1. The trim removed 5 bases at V and 0 bases at J, leaving 12 bases unmatched. Germline-derived CDR1 and CDR2 are LGHDT and YNNKEL (reference sequence). This CDR3 is built from 17 residues. The CDR3 nucleotides are TGTGCCAGCAGCTCTCTCGGCCGGACAGGGCTCTCCTACGAGCAGTACTTC. Amino acids: CASSSLGRTGLSYEQYF.

This clonotype showed up many times. The V gene is TRBV20-1, the J gene TRBJ2-1, with 10 bases that match TRBD2. V trimming: 4 bases; J trimming: 7 bases; junction bases outside the gene matches: 7. The length of the CDR3 is 14 residues. CDR1 and CDR2 from the germline V gene are DFQATT and SNEGSKA (reference sequence). Written as DNA, the CDR3 is TGCAGTGCTATACGGACTAGCGGAAAAAATGAGCAGTTCTTC. Its protein product is CSAIRTSGKNEQFF.

This clonotype was detected many times. The chain uses TRBV7-2 and TRBJ1-3, with a possible D match to TRBD1 (5 bases). V lost 1 base to trimming and J lost 0 bases, with 10 bases between them. CDR1 and CDR2 from the germline V gene are SGHTA and FQGNSA. The CDR3 contains 16 residues. This chain's CDR3 is CASSLEQASSGNTIYF. CDR3 nucleotide sequence: TGTGCCAGCAGCTTAGAACAGGCGAGCTCTGGAAACACCATATATTTT.

V is TRBV4-2 and J is TRBJ1-4, with 9 bases lining up with TRBD1. The CDR3 is 15 residues long. With 3 bases clipped from V and 5 bases from J, the junction kept 4 bases outside the gene matches. Germline lookup yields CDR1 LGHNA and CDR2 YNFKEQ. CDR3: CASSHPGQGNEKLFF. The CDR3 coding sequence is TGTGCCAGCAGCCATCCGGGACAGGGAAATGAAAAACTGTTTTTT.

This clonotype was recorded many times. This chain connects TRBV2 to TRBJ1-2; 11 positions agree with TRBD1. The CDR3 sequence is 16 residues long. V shed 6 bases and J 8 bases; nucleotides not matched to a gene: 14. Per the germline V gene, CDR1 is SNHLY and CDR2 is FYNNEI. The CDR3 bases are TGTGCCAGCAGAGGACCGATCCTGGACAGGGGGCAGGGCTACACCTTC. It specifies CASRGPILDRGQGYTF.

This clonotype was seen many times. CDR3 protein: CASRPGQLRSPLHF. DNA of the CDR3: TGTGCCAGCAGGCCGGGACAGCTAAGATCACCCCTCCACTTT. The V call is TRBV27, the J call TRBJ1-6, with 7 bases lining up with TRBD1. V lost 6 bases to trimming and J lost 10 bases; unmatched junction nucleotides: 9. Germline CDR1 MNHEY, CDR2 SMNVEV (reference sequence). The CDR3 sequence is 14 residues long.

This clonotype has a single count. A much bigger clone sits one base away, suggesting this may be a read error. The chain has TRBV2 and TRBJ2-7; TRBD1 agrees at 8 bases. Unmatched junction bases numbered 18, after V lost 9 bases and J lost 2 bases. Germline CDR1 reads SNHLY; CDR2 reads FYNNEI. This CDR3 comprises 17 residues. CDR3 sequence (DNA): TGTGCCAGACGGACCCCTAGTGACAGGGGACATCCCTACGAGCAGTACTTC. It codes for CARRTPSDRGHPYEQYF.

Regarding this clonotype: This may arise from a read error, as a much more abundant clone is one base away. The chain employs TRBV20-1 and TRBJ2-7; D may correspond to TRBD1 or TRBD2 (5 bases each). Germline lookup yields CDR1 DFQATT and CDR2 SNEGSKA (reference sequence). The CDR3 loop spans 14 amino acids. In nucleotides, the CDR3 is TGCAGTGCTGGAGATTGGGGGTTCTCCTACGAGCAGTACTTC. It translates to CSAGDWGFSYEQYF.

The V call is TRBV7-9, the J call TRBJ1-1, with D unclear. The V and J ends lost 5 bases and 6 bases respectively, with 13 bases between them. CDR1 and CDR2 from the germline V gene are SEHNR and FQNEAQ (reference sequence). The CDR3 runs to 13 residues. CDR3 sequence reads: CASSIDSTPEAFF. The CDR3 nucleotides read TGTGCCAGCAGCATAGACTCGACTCCTGAAGCTTTCTTT.

The table lists this clonotype with many counts. The genes are TRBV6-1 and TRBJ1-6, with D possibly matching TRBD1 (6 bases). V lost 0 bases and J 6 bases, leaving 9 bases between the germline ends. The CDR3 consists of 15 residues. Germline V gene data show CDR1 as MNHNS and CDR2 as SASEGT. CDR3 loop: CASSEARGTNSPLHF. In nucleotides, the CDR3 is TGTGCCAGCAGTGAAGCAAGGGGGACTAATTCACCCCTCCACTTT.

The table lists this clonotype with many counts. The gene calls are TRBV5-1 and TRBJ2-5; 9 bases are shared with TRBD1. This CDR3 spans 15 amino acids. Trimming at V came to 0 bases and at J to 5 bases, leaving 5 bases not matched to a gene. Germline CDR1 SGHRS, CDR2 YFSETQ. This CDR3 reads CASSLEGQGGETQYF. The CDR3 DNA follows: TGCGCCAGCAGCTTGGAGGGACAGGGCGGCGAGACCCAGTACTTC. The whole variable domain, filled in from reference TRBV5-1 and TRBJ2-5, reads KAGVTQTPRYLIKTRGQQVTLSCSPISGHRSVSWYQQTPGQGLQFLFEYFSETQRNKGNFPGRFSGRQFSNSRSEMNVSTLELGDSALYLCASSLEGQGGETQYFGPGTRLLVL.

The rearrangement joins TRBV19 to TRBJ1-1; the D is unclear. The CDR3 loop spans 16 amino acids. Trimming shortened V by 3 bases and J by 2 bases, and 16 bases separated the two germline ends. Germline assignment: CDR1 LNHDA and CDR2 SQIVND (reference sequence). The CDR3 sequence is CASSIDPESGNTEAFF. CDR3 in DNA: TGTGCCAGTAGTATTGATCCGGAGTCTGGAAACACTGAAGCTTTCTTT.

This clonotype was seen more than once but under ten times. The chain links TRBV12-3 or TRBV12-4 to TRBJ1-1; D unresolved. The length of the CDR3 is 17 residues. V was trimmed by 5 bases and J by 4 bases, leaving 23 bases between them. CDR3 in DNA: TGTGCCAGCAGTCTTACGGCCCAAGGAGGGAGTTTCACTGAAGCTTTCTTT. Translation gives CASSLTAQGGSFTEAFF.

The chain couples TRBV19 to TRBJ1-1; unclear D gene. Germline CDR1 LNHDA, CDR2 SQIVND (reference sequence). With 1 base removed from V and 14 bases from J, the gap between germline ends came to 11 bases. CDR3 length: 11 residues. The CDR3 DNA is TGTGCCAGTAGTATAGGCTACCACTTCTTCTTT. Translation: CASSIGYHFFF.

This clonotype was detected ten times or more. The CDR3 loop reads CASGTLGPAGSYEQYF. DNA for the CDR3: TGCGCCAGCGGCACCCTAGGACCCGCGGGGAGCTACGAGCAGTACTTC. The chain combines TRBV5-1 with TRBJ2-7, with D maybe TRBD2 (6 bases). V shed 7 bases and J shed 3 bases, with 23 bases lying between them. This CDR3 region has 16 residues. In germline, CDR1 is SGHRS, CDR2 YFSETQ.

This clonotype has ten or more counts. This rearrangement joins TRBV7-6 to TRBJ2-1, with 9 bases fitting TRBD2. Germline V CDR1 and CDR2: SGHVS, FNYEAQ. V lost 2 bases to trimming and J lost 0 bases; unmatched junction nucleotides: 14. The CDR3 length is 20 residues. DNA of the CDR3: TGTGCCAGCAGCTTAAACCCAGCGGGGGGCCTCCAGAGCTCCTACAATGAGCAGTTCTTC. This translates into CASSLNPAGGLQSSYNEQFF.

The chain recombines TRBV10-3 with TRBJ2-7; D is uncertain. The germline V gene has CDR1 ENHRY and CDR2 SYGVKD. This CDR3 region has 12 residues. Trimming left V 10 bases short and J 0 bases short, with 10 bases between. CDR3 in DNA: TGTGCCACCTCCATAAGCTCCTACGAGCAGTACTTC. Residues: CATSISSYEQYF.

In the case of this clonotype: A much larger clone lies one base from this, so it may be a read error. The V gene is TRBV12-3 or TRBV12-4, the J gene TRBJ1-2; D uncertain. This CDR3 comprises 14 residues. In DNA form, the CDR3 reads TGTACCAGCAGTTTCGGTTTAGTGTTGACTGGCTACACCTTC. This encodes CTSSFGLVLTGYTF.

V and J are TRBV9 and TRBJ2-5, with no clear D. CDR3 length: 14 residues. In germline, CDR1 is SGDLS, CDR2 YYNGEE. Trimming shortened V by 0 bases and J by 5 bases, and 11 bases separated the two germline ends. CDR3 bases: TGTGCCAGCAGCGTAGAGAGCTTTCGGGAGACCCAGTACTTC. Translated: CASSVESFRETQYF.

In its sample, this clonotype was seen once. The rearrangement links TRBV6-2 or TRBV6-3 to TRBJ1-1; D uncertain. V was pared by 8 bases and J by 0 bases, with 10 bases between. The CDR3 loop spans 13 amino acids. Germline loops: CDR1 MNHEY, CDR2 SVGEGT. DNA of the CDR3: TGTGCCAGCCTTGGCTCGGTGAACACTGAAGCTTTCTTT. Amino acid sequence: CASLGSVNTEAFF.

A few counts support this clonotype. The rearrangement links TRBV29-1 to TRBJ2-5; weak D call: TRBD2 (6 bases). The V end lost 7 bases, the J end lost 1 base, and 16 bases lay between the germline ends. Germline V gene data show CDR1 as SQVTM and CDR2 as ANQGSEA. The CDR3 is 14 amino acids. Written as DNA, the CDR3 is TGCAGCGGGGGGGACTTACCTTTCCAAGAGACCCAGTACTTC. As protein: CSGGDLPFQETQYF.

This clonotype was counted ten times or more. The chain carries TRBV2 and TRBJ1-2; TRBD1 agrees at 7 bases. CDR1 is SNHLY, CDR2 FYNNEI, per germline. The V and J ends lost 8 bases and 3 bases, in that order; junction bases with no gene match: 6. The CDR3 has 13 amino acids. The CDR3 coding sequence is TGTGCCAGCGTAAGGGGGCGGGACTATGGCTACACCTTC. It encodes CASVRGRDYGYTF.

V gene TRBV2 combines with J gene TRBJ1-1; 7 bases match TRBD1. Trimming at V came to 5 bases and at J to 3 bases, leaving 3 bases not matched to a gene. The V gene's germline CDR1 is SNHLY and CDR2 FYNNEI. CDR3 length equals 13 residues. For the CDR3, the DNA is TGTGCCAGCAGTTCGGACAGGCACACTGAAGCTTTCTTT. It translates to CASSSDRHTEAFF.

This clonotype was observed a few times. A much larger clonotype is one base distant, so this may be a read error. The chain links TRBV5-1 to TRBJ1-1, with D perhaps matching TRBD1 (5 bases). V gave up 6 bases and J gave up 4 bases, with 13 bases separating them. The germline CDR1 and CDR2 sequences are SGHRS and YFSETQ. CDR3 length: 13 residues. CDR3 region: CASIGGEGTEAFF. Here the CDR3 DNA reads TGCGCCAGCATTGGGGGGGAGGGCACTGAAGCTTTCTTT.

CDR3 amino acids: CASSLGFGGNEQFF. As DNA, the CDR3 is TGTGCCAGCAGCTTAGGATTCGGGGGCAATGAGCAGTTCTTC. V usage is TRBV11-2 and J usage is TRBJ2-1, with a tentative D call TRBD2 (6 bases). The germline V gene encodes CDR1 SGHAT and CDR2 FQNNGV. V gave up 1 base and J gave up 6 bases, with 10 bases separating them. CDR3 size: 14 residues. The full variable domain, its missing parts supplied by reference TRBV11-2 and TRBJ2-1, is EAGVAQSPRYKIIEKRQSVAFWCNPISGHATLYWYQQILGQGPKLLIQFQNNGVVDDSQLPKDRFSAERLKGVDSTLKIQPAKLEDSAVYLCASSLGFGGNEQFFGPGTRLTVL.

This clonotype has at least ten counts. The DNA for the CDR3 is TGTGCCAGCAGCGTGAGTGGACTAGCGGTTGAGCAGTTCTTC. Translation: CASSVSGLAVEQFF. This rearrangement joins TRBV9 to TRBJ2-1, with TRBD2 matching 10 bases. The germline gives CDR1 SGDLS, CDR2 YYNGEE. Trimming cost V 2 bases and J 9 bases; bases outside gene matches: 5. This CDR3 has 14 residues.

This clonotype was recorded many times. This chain links TRBV7-6 with TRBJ2-7, with D possibly being TRBD2 (6 bases). The germline CDR1 and CDR2 sequences are SGHVS and FNYEAQ. With 5 bases removed from V and 2 bases from J, the gap between germline ends came to 13 bases. This CDR3 has 14 residues. The CDR3 protein is CASSVWDSTYEQYF. In DNA form, the CDR3 reads TGTGCCAGCAGCGTATGGGACTCTACCTACGAGCAGTACTTC.

The chain joins TRBV7-9 to TRBJ1-3, with D unclear. Germline CDR1 is SEHNR and CDR2 is FQNEAQ (reference sequence). The CDR3 is 13 amino acids. Trimming took 2 bases from V and 9 from J, leaving 11 bases between them. The DNA for the CDR3 is TGTGCCAGCAGCTTAAGCCCTGGAGGCACCATATATTTT. It is translated as CASSLSPGGTIYF.